The 3 T cell receptor beta chains reported below all come from one sample, sequenced in a study of shared T cell receptors in the human thymus. Some clones are missing from TCRdb's copy, which holds only in-frame ones; the method was immunoSEQ multiplex PCR. The sample holds hundreds of thousands of clones, 70% to 80% seen once. The same specimen was also included in a second study, on human thymus T cells.

Input material: thymocytes. These receptors all come from a boy less than two years old with a congenital heart defect.

V usage is TRBV11-2 and J usage is TRBJ2-7; D is perhaps TRBD2 (6 bases). CDR3 length: 16 amino acids. CDR1 is SGHAT, CDR2 FQNNGV, per germline. The ends were cut back, 1 base at V and 3 bases at J, with 16 bases in the middle. DNA for the CDR3: TGTGCCAGCAGCTTAGTCTGGGAGGAGGGATGCTACGAGCAGTACTTC. It encodes CASSLVWEEGCYEQYF.

The V and J genes are TRBV4-3 and TRBJ1-2; D is unclear. This CDR3 has 17 residues. Deletions cut 4 bases from V and 4 bases from J, with 22 bases between. The germline V gene has CDR1 LGHNA and CDR2 YSLEER. In nucleotides, the CDR3 is TGCGCCAGCAGCCGGCGGGAGAAGGGTATCCCCCCCTATGGCTACACCTTC. The encoded protein is CASSRREKGIPPYGYTF.

This chain uses TRBV7-6 with TRBJ1-3; TRBD1 aligns across 9 bases. Germline V gene lookup returns CDR1 SGHVS and CDR2 FNYEAQ. The CDR3 loop spans 17 amino acids. V was pared by 5 bases and J by 3 bases, with 11 bases of the junction left unmatched. Here the CDR3 reads CASSPSGTGRGGNTIYF. The CDR3 DNA reads TGTGCCAGCAGCCCATCCGGGACAGGGAGAGGTGGAAACACCATATATTTT.